The 29 T cell receptor beta chains below all came from one sample that was sequenced in a study of graft-versus-host responses after intestinal transplantation. Clones were sequenced by immunoSEQ multiplex PCR, and TCRdb holds only the in-frame ones, with some missing. The top ten clones hold approximately 0.56% of a sample with around 50,000 clones, 80% to 90% of them seen once. Antigen specificity for these receptors is unknown. Sequencing used unstimulated CD4+ T cells sorted from spleen or lymph node cells, obtained before transplant. Receptors were obtained from a human donor who was the organ donor for an intestinal transplant.

This chain joins TRBV19 and TRBJ2-1, with a possible D match to TRBD1 (6 bases). Germline V gene lookup returns CDR1 LNHDA and CDR2 SQIVND (reference sequence). V was cut by 1 base and J by 2 bases, with 12 bases left in between. The CDR3 has 16 residues. The CDR3 here is CASSIGGSGAYNEQFF. CDR3 DNA sequence: TGTGCCAGTAGTATAGGGGGGTCAGGGGCCTACAATGAGCAGTTCTTC.

The chain uses TRBV7-2 and TRBJ2-5, with 10 nucleotides matching TRBD2. Germline V gives CDR1 SGHTA, CDR2 FQGNSA. The V gene end was trimmed by 8 bases and the J gene end by 5 bases; junction bases not matched to a gene: 8. The CDR3 loop spans 14 amino acids. The CDR3 nucleotides read TGTGCCAGCCGCCTAGCGGGAGCGCGTGAGACCCAGTACTTC. Protein: CASRLAGARETQYF.

The gene calls are TRBV28 and TRBJ1-4; D is possibly TRBD1 (5 bases). V lost 3 bases, J lost 4 bases, and 9 bases lay in between. The CDR3 is made up of 14 amino acids. The germline V gene encodes CDR1 MDHEN and CDR2 SYDVKM. The CDR3 protein is CASSFAGINEKLFF. CDR3 sequence (DNA): TGTGCCAGCAGTTTTGCAGGGATTAATGAAAAACTGTTTTTT.

This chain links TRBV11-3 with TRBJ1-4; D is possibly TRBD1 (6 bases). The germline gives CDR1 SGHNT, CDR2 YENEEA. The CDR3 has 14 amino acids. CDR3 sequence reads: CGPRDTYYREKLFF. In DNA, the CDR3 is TGTGGACCCCGGGACACCTATTACAGGGAAAAACTGTTTTTT.

The chain joins TRBV18 to TRBJ2-2, with 10 bases fitting TRBD2. The length of the CDR3 is 18 residues. CDR1 and CDR2 from the germline V gene are KGHSH and LQKENI. The trim removed 2 bases at V and 2 bases at J, leaving 8 bases unmatched. CDR3 DNA: TGTGCCAGCTCACCAAGTCTAGCGGGGGTGAAAAACACCGGGGAGCTGTTTTTT. Its translation is CASSPSLAGVKNTGELFF.

The genes are TRBV10-3 and TRBJ2-1; D might be TRBD1 (6 bases). The germline V and J ends were trimmed by 8 bases and 5 bases, with 13 bases remaining between them. CDR1 ENHRY and CDR2 SYGVKD come from the germline V gene. The CDR3 sequence is 13 residues long. The CDR3 spells CAIEEGQNNEQFF. The CDR3 DNA follows: TGTGCCATCGAGGAAGGACAGAACAATGAGCAGTTCTTC.

Notes on this clone: The junction does not match germline at one end; this may be a read error. Other nucleotide sequences in the sample specify the same CDR3. The gene calls are TRBV4-2 and TRBJ2-3; 11 bases align to TRBD2. CDR1 and CDR2 (germline): LGHNA, YNFKEQ. This CDR3 is built from 20 residues. The CDR3 DNA is TGTGCTAGCAGCCAAGGGACTAGCGGACTCCTTGGGACTCACACAGATACGCAGTATTTT. Translated: CASSQGTSGLLGTHTDTQYF.

The chain uses TRBV5-1 and TRBJ2-5; D is unclear. The V and J ends lost 3 bases and 2 bases respectively, with 5 bases between them. The germline CDR1 and CDR2 sequences are SGHRS and YFSETQ. This CDR3 is built from 12 residues. The CDR3 spells CASSYNQETQYF. DNA of the CDR3: TGCGCCAGCAGCTATAATCAAGAGACCCAGTACTTC.

This chain links TRBV29-1 with TRBJ2-1; 12 nucleotides match TRBD2. The CDR3 has 14 residues. Germline values: CDR1 SQVTM, CDR2 ANQGSEA. V lost 3 bases, J lost 4 bases, and 1 base stayed unmatched. CDR3 in amino acids: CSVEGTSGYNEQFF. The DNA for the CDR3 is TGCAGCGTTGAGGGGACTAGCGGGTACAATGAGCAGTTCTTC.

The chain employs TRBV2 and TRBJ1-1; the D is unclear. V was pared by 7 bases and J by 0 bases, with 9 bases between. The germline V gene has CDR1 SNHLY and CDR2 FYNNEI. The CDR3 totals 13 residues. As DNA, the CDR3 is TGTGCCAGCAAGGAGGAGATGAACACTGAAGCTTTCTTT. It is translated as CASKEEMNTEAFF.

The chain is built from TRBV30 and TRBJ2-7, with 8 bases matching TRBD1. The CDR3 runs 13 residues. With 4 bases clipped from V and 5 bases from J, the junction kept 7 bases outside the gene matches. Germline V gene sequence: CDR1 GTSNPN, CDR2 SVGIG (reference sequence). Here the CDR3 DNA reads TGTGCCTGGATTGGACAGGGTTCCCACGAGCAGTACTTC. It codes for CAWIGQGSHEQYF.

This clone was found a few times. The genes are TRBV9 and TRBJ2-1, with 11 nucleotides matching TRBD2. This CDR3 has 15 amino acids. Germline assignment: CDR1 SGDLS and CDR2 YYNGEE. V lost 3 bases to trimming and J lost 7 bases; unmatched junction nucleotides: 6. CDR3 in DNA: TGTGCCAGCAGCGCGGGACTAGCGGTTAAAAATGAGCAGTTCTTC. This sequence encodes CASSAGLAVKNEQFF.

J is TRBJ1-2 and V is TRBV15; D possibly corresponds to TRBD1 (5 bases). Germline CDR1 is LNHNV and CDR2 is YYDKDF (reference sequence). V lost 6 bases to trimming and J lost 4 bases, with 18 bases between them. This CDR3 is built from 15 residues. The CDR3 DNA is TGTGCCACCAGAGCGGGGGACCCTAATGGCTATGGCTACACCTTC. Translated: CATRAGDPNGYGYTF.

Of note for this clone: The identical CDR3 is also encoded by other nucleotide sequences in the sample. The rearrangement uses TRBV5-4 and TRBJ2-2; possible D gene TRBD1, 6 bases. The length of the CDR3 is 16 residues. V shed 4 bases and J shed 1 base, with 14 bases lying between them. CDR1 and CDR2 from the germline V gene are SGHNT and YYREEE (reference sequence). The CDR3 loop reads CASSPTGRGNTGELFF. The CDR3 nucleotides read TGTGCCAGCAGCCCTACAGGGCGAGGGAACACCGGGGAGCTGTTTTTT.

This clone was observed once. This rearrangement joins TRBV7-9 to TRBJ2-7; D perhaps matches TRBD2 (7 bases). The CDR3 is made up of 15 amino acids. The ends were cut back, 1 base at V and 3 bases at J, with 13 bases in the middle. The germline CDR1 and CDR2 sequences are SEHNR and FQNEAQ (reference sequence). The CDR3 DNA reads as TGTGCCAGCAGCTTAGTAGGCGGGGGCTACTACGAGCAGTACTTC. Translated, it gives CASSLVGGGYYEQYF.

CDR3 sequence: CASSPSAPTDTQYF. The CDR3 region has the DNA TGTGCCAGCAGCCCCAGCGCCCCCACAGATACGCAGTATTTT. The V and J genes are TRBV5-4 and TRBJ2-3; D remains ambiguous. Germline CDR1 SGHNT, CDR2 YYREEE (reference sequence). The CDR3 runs to 14 residues. V lost 4 bases and J lost 2, with 11 bases in between.

V gene TRBV4-3 combines with J gene TRBJ2-7; D is possibly TRBD1 (5 bases). V was trimmed by 1 base and J by 2 bases, leaving 9 bases between them. The CDR3 loop spans 14 amino acids. Germline CDR1 reads LGHNA; CDR2 reads YSLEER. The CDR3 bases are TGCGCCAGCAGCCAAGGGTCACAGGCCTACGAGCAGTACTTC. Amino acid sequence: CASSQGSQAYEQYF.

V usage is TRBV7-9 and J usage is TRBJ2-1; D unclear. Germline V lookup: CDR1 SEHNR, CDR2 FQNEAQ (reference sequence). Trimming stripped 2 bases from V and 6 bases from J, with 11 bases between. The CDR3 has 14 amino acids. The chain's CDR3 is CASSLLGGSNEQFF. DNA for the CDR3: TGTGCCAGCAGCTTACTTGGCGGTTCCAATGAGCAGTTCTTC. Full variable domain (remainder filled in from reference TRBV7-9 and TRBJ2-1): DTGVSQNPRHKITKRGQNVTFRCDPISEHNRLYWYRQTLGQGPEFLTYFQNEAQLEKSRLLSDRFSAERPKGSFSTLEIQRTEQGDSAMYLCASSLLGGSNEQFFGPGTRLTVL.

The chain carries TRBV7-2 and TRBJ2-5; D might be TRBD1 (5 bases). The germline V gene has CDR1 SGHTA and CDR2 FQGNSA. The germline V and J ends were trimmed by 3 bases and 5 bases, with 10 bases remaining between them. The CDR3 covers 13 residues. CDR3 residues: CASSFERGETQYF. As DNA, the CDR3 is TGTGCCAGCAGCTTCGAAAGGGGCGAGACCCAGTACTTC.

This chain joins TRBV7-9 and TRBJ1-6; TRBD1 matches at 9 bases. The V gene end was trimmed by 5 bases and the J gene end by 9 bases; junction bases not matched to a gene: 17. The CDR3 is 18 amino acids. Germline CDR1 is SEHNR and CDR2 is FQNEAQ (reference sequence). The DNA of the CDR3 is TGTGCCAGCAGCGCACCGGGACAGGGCGTTAGTTTGGGTTCACCCCTCCACTTT. It translates to CASSAPGQGVSLGSPLHF. Supplemented by reference TRBV7-9 and TRBJ1-6, the full variable domain reads DTGVSQNPRHKITKRGQNVTFRCDPISEHNRLYWYRQTLGQGPEFLTYFQNEAQLEKSRLLSDRFSAERPKGSFSTLEIQRTEQGDSAMYLCASSAPGQGVSLGSPLHFGNGTRLTVT.

V and J are TRBV30 and TRBJ2-7, with TRBD1 as a possible D gene (5 bases). The V gene lost 4 bases and the J gene lost 2 bases, with 9 bases spanning the gap. The CDR3 runs 12 residues. CDR1 and CDR2 from the germline V gene are GTSNPN and SVGIG (reference sequence). Here the CDR3 DNA reads TGTGCCTGGAATAGGGGTACCTACGAGCAGTACTTC. It specifies CAWNRGTYEQYF.

The chain recombines TRBV28 with TRBJ2-3; 10 bases map to TRBD1. The V gene end was trimmed by 6 bases and the J gene end by 4 bases; junction bases not matched to a gene: 4. CDR3 length: 14 residues. Germline V lookup: CDR1 MDHEN, CDR2 SYDVKM. CDR3 bases: TGTGCCAGCAGCGGGGACAGGGGATCAGATACGCAGTATTTT. Protein: CASSGDRGSDTQYF.

CDR3: CASSQEGLAAHNEQFF. The CDR3 nucleotides read TGTGCCAGCAGCCAAGAGGGACTAGCGGCCCACAATGAGCAGTTCTTC. This chain links TRBV4-2 with TRBJ2-1, with TRBD2 matching 11 bases. Trimming cost V 0 bases and J 5 bases; bases outside gene matches: 3. This CDR3 comprises 16 residues. In germline, CDR1 is LGHNA, CDR2 YNFKEQ.

The rearrangement uses TRBV9 and TRBJ2-1, with 9 bases matching TRBD2. This CDR3 contains 16 residues. From germline, CDR1 is SGDLS and CDR2 YYNGEE. The trim removed 0 bases at V and 4 bases at J, leaving 5 bases unmatched. The DNA of the CDR3 is TGTGCCAGCAGCGTAGTCGGTAGCGGGAGTTACAATGAGCAGTTCTTC. It yields the protein CASSVVGSGSYNEQFF.

The chain has TRBV19 and TRBJ1-1; D is uncertain. V was clipped by 7 bases and J by 6 bases, with 24 bases between them. This CDR3 has 16 residues. Looked up from germline, CDR1 is LNHDA and CDR2 is SQIVND (reference sequence). CDR3 nucleotide sequence: TGTGCCAGTAACTCCCCACTTGTTCCTATGGTCGCTGAAGCTTTCTTT. Translating gives CASNSPLVPMVAEAFF.

The chain has TRBV5-6 and TRBJ2-2; a weak D match, TRBD2 (6 bases). This CDR3 region has 15 residues. Trimming stripped 3 bases from V and 5 bases from J, with 14 bases between. Germline V gene data show CDR1 as SGHDT and CDR2 as YYEEEE. Written as DNA, the CDR3 is TGTGCCAGCAGCTCTCTCGGGAGAACAACCGGGGAGCTGTTTTTT. Its protein product is CASSSLGRTTGELFF.

The chain employs TRBV6-6 and TRBJ2-2, with a tentative D call TRBD1 (6 bases). Germline CDR1 is MNHNY and CDR2 is SVGAGI (reference sequence). The CDR3 covers 12 residues. V lost 6 bases and J lost 7, with 9 bases in between. CDR3: CASSQGIGELFF. For the CDR3, the DNA is TGTGCCAGCAGCCAGGGGATCGGGGAGCTGTTTTTT.

The gene calls are TRBV7-2 and TRBJ2-2; D remains unclear. V was shortened by 1 base and J by 2 bases, with 8 bases between the two germline ends. Per the germline V gene, CDR1 is SGHTA and CDR2 is FQGNSA. The CDR3 has 15 residues. CDR3 region: CASSLVDFNTGELFF. The CDR3 DNA is TGTGCCAGCAGCTTAGTTGACTTTAACACCGGGGAGCTGTTTTTT.

V usage is TRBV7-8 and J usage is TRBJ2-3; D is uncertain. V was cut by 5 bases and J by 3 bases, with 15 bases left in between. In germline, CDR1 is SGHVS, CDR2 FQNEAQ. This CDR3 contains 15 residues. The CDR3 nucleotides read TGTGCCAGCAGCCCACGGTTCTACCTTACAGATACGCAGTATTTT. Amino acid sequence: CASSPRFYLTDTQYF.